This T cell receptor (beta chain) is drawn from a study of blood T cell repertoires in COVID-19. CDR3 length: 12 residues. CDR1 is SGHRS and CDR2 is YFSETQ in the germline V gene. Trimming took off 3 bases at V and 5 bases at J, with 8 bases between the two ends. Per the authors' pipeline: For nucleated cells, counts were estimated from reference gene primer amplification. This table comes from immunoSEQ multiplex PCR, and its TCRdb copy is limited to in-frame clones, with some not included. V, J and clone size were drawn from that table, and D and trimming were deduced from the DNA. The sample gives about 270,000 clones, 85% to 90% of which show up once; 15% to 17% is in the top ten.

The sequence came from a man aged 18 to 29 who had recovered from COVID-19. Sequencing used PBMCs or T cells enriched from blood (not recorded which). The gene calls are TRBV5-1 and TRBJ1-1, with D unclear. This chain's CDR3 is CASSSTGTEAFF. CDR3 coding DNA: TGCGCCAGCAGCTCCACCGGGACTGAAGCTTTCTTT.